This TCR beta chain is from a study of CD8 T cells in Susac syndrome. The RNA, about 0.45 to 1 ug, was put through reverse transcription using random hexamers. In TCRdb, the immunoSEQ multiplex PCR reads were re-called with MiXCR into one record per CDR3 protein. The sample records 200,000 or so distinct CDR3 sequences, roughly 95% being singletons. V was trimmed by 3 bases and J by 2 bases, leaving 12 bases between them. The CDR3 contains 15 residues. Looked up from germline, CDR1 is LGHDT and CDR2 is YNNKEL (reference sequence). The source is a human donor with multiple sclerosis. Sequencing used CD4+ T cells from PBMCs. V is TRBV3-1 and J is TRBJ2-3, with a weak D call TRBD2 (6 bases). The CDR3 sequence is CASSQGLADTDTQYF. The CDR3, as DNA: TGTGCCAGCAGCCAGGGACTCGCCGACACAGATACGCAGTATTTT.